Described below is a single TCR beta chain sequence and its context. The source of the sample is a study of cytomegalovirus exposure and HLA in healthy donors. Use of 60 Vbeta and 13 Jbeta primers characterized the PCR. Clones were sequenced by immunoSEQ multiplex PCR, and TCRdb holds only the in-frame ones, with some missing. The repertoire holds 110,000 to 150,000 clones, with about 70% as singletons. Trimming took off 2 bases at V and 0 bases at J, with 15 bases between the two ends. CDR1 is SGHDT and CDR2 is YYEEEE in the germline V gene. The CDR3 has 17 residues. The receptor's source is a woman aged 55 to 70 in good health and CMV-seropositive. The sample comprised PBMCs. The chain joins TRBV5-6 to TRBJ2-1; possibly TRBD2 for D (6 bases). The CDR3 sequence is CASSLPYSGSSYNEQFF. The CDR3 bases are TGTGCCAGCAGCTTACCGTATAGCGGTTCCTCCTACAATGAGCAGTTCTTC.